The following is a T cell receptor beta chain sequence with its context. In the authors' methods: Estimated nucleated cell counts came from reference gene primer amplification. The table came from immunoSEQ multiplex PCR; TCRdb's copy has only in-frame clones and leaves some out. From that table come the V and J calls and clone size; the DNA was used to work out D and trimming. The sample has hundreds of thousands of clones; more than 75% are singletons. After removal of 6 bases from V and 3 bases from J, the junction contained 10 bases not matched to a gene. The V gene's germline CDR1 is WNHNN and CDR2 SYGVQD (reference sequence). The CDR3 spans 16 residues. The data are from a study of blood T cell repertoires in COVID-19. Across the whole study: Whether acute or convalescent, the COVID-19 samples came from the United States, Italy and Spain.

Recruits, aged roughly 18 to 90 years, lived in 24 US areas. Sequencing was performed on PBMCs or T cells enriched from blood (not recorded which). This clonotype originated in a man aged 40-50 years in a cohort exposed to, infected with or recovered from COVID-19 (not recorded which). This chain links TRBV10-1 with TRBJ2-1; 8 nucleotides line up with TRBD1. The chain's CDR3 is CASSDQGASYYNEQFF. The DNA of the CDR3 is TGCGCCAGCAGCGATCAGGGGGCCTCCTACTACAATGAGCAGTTCTTC.